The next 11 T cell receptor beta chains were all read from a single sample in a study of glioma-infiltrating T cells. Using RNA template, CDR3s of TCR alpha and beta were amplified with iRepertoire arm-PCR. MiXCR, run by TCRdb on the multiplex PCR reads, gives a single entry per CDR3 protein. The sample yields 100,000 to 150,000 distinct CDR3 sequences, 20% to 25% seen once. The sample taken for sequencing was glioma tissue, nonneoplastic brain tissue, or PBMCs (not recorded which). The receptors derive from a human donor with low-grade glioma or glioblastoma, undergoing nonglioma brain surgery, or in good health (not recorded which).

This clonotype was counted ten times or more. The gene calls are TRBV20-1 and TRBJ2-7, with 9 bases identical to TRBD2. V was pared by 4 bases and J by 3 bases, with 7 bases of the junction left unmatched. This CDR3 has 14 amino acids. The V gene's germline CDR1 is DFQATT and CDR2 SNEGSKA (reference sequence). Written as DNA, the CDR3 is TGCAGTGCTAAAAAGGGACTAGCAGGCTACGAGCAGTACTTC. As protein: CSAKKGLAGYEQYF.

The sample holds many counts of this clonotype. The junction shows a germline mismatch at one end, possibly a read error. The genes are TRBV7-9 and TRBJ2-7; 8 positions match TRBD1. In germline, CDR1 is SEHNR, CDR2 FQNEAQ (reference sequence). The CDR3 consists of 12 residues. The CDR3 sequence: CASSLVGTGLIF. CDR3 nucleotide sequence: TGTGCCAGCAGCTTAGTTGGGACAGGACTGATCTTC.

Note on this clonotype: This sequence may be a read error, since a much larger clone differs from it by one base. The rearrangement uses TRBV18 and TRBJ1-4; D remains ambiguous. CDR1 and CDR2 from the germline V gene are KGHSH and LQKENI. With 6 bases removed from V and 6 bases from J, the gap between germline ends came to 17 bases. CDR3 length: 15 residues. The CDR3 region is CASSPTWAKDEKLFF. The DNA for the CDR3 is TGTGCCAGCTCCCCAACATGGGCAAAAGATGAAAAACTGTTTTTT.

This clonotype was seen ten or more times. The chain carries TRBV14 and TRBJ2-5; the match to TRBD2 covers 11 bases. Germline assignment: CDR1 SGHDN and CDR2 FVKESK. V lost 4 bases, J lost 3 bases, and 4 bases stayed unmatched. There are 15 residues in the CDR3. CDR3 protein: CASSRPTSGKETQYF. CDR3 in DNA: TGTGCCAGCAGCCGCCCGACTAGCGGGAAAGAGACCCAGTACTTC.

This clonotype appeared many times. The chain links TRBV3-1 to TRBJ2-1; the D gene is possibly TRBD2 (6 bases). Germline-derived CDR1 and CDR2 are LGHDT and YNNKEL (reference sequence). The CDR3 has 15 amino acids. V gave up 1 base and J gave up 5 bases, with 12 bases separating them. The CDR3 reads CASSQGRTTHNEQFF. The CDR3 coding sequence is TGTGCCAGCAGCCAAGGGCGGACTACACACAATGAGCAGTTCTTC.

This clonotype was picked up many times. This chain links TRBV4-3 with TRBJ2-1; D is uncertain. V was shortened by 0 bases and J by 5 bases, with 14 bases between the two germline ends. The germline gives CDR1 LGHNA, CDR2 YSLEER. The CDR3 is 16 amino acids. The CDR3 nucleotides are TGCGCCAGCAGCCAAGAAACATATTCCCGAGACAATGAGCAGTTCTTC. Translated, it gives CASSQETYSRDNEQFF.

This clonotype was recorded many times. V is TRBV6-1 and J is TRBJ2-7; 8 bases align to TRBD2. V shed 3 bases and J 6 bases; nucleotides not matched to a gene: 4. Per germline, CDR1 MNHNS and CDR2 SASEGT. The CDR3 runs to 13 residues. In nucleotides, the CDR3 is TGTGCCAGCAGTGAGACGGGAGGGCCCGAGCAGTACTTC. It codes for CASSETGGPEQYF.

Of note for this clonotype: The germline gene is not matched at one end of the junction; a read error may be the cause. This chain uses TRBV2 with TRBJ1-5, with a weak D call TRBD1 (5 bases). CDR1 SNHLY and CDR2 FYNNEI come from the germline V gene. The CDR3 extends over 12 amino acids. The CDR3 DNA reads TGTGCCAGCAGTGGGGGGACTCAGCCCCGGCATTTT. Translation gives CASSGGTQPRHF.

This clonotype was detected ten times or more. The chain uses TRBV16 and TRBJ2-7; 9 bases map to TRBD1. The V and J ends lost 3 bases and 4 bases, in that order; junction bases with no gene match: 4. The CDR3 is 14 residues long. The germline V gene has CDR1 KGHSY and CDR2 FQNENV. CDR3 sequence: CASSQSTGGYEQYF. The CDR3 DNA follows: TGTGCCAGCAGCCAGTCGACAGGGGGTTACGAGCAGTACTTC.

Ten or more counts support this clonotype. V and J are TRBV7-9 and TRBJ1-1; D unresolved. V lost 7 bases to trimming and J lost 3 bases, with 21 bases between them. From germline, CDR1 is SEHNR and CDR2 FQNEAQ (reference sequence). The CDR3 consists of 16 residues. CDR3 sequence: CASNPGEVLRDTEAFF. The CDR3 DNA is TGTGCCAGCAATCCGGGTGAGGTCCTACGGGACACTGAAGCTTTCTTT.

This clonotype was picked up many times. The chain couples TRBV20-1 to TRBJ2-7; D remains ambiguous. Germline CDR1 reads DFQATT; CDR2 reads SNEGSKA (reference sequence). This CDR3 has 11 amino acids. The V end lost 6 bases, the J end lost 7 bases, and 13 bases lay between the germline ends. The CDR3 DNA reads TGCAGTGCCGTGATCCAGACAGAGCAGTACTTC. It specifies CSAVIQTEQYF.